These 7 T cell receptor beta chains were all obtained from the same sample, sequenced in a study of Ad26.COV2.S vaccination and SARS-CoV-2 variants (dated by TCRdb to about 2021). Interpreted using the paper, the treatment or condition label stands for: roughly 20 received Ad26.COV2.S at low or high dose, single or two shots; five or six received placebo; per-sample allocation not given. Repertoires of vaccine and placebo recipients were sequenced from samples taken on day 63 after the first injection. Preparation of the library involved the immunoSEQ multiplex PCR assay. What TCRdb holds here is the immuneACCESS table cut down to in-frame rearrangements. Part of the clones is not present; checked against another copy, under half of the missing clones reflect an unresolved V gene, and the others are unexplained. A total of 350,000 to 450,000 clones appear in this sample, about 89% of them only once. Jointly, the top ten make up 1.5% to 2% of the sample.

This material consisted of peripheral blood, taken in a trial of Ad26.COV2.S vaccine versus placebo. The receptors come from a person aged 18-65 years who received the Ad26.COV2.S COVID-19 vaccine or a placebo.

The chain is built from TRBV29-1 and TRBJ2-1; possibly TRBD1 for D (6 bases). Trimming removed 3 bases at V and 2 bases at J, with 11 bases between. Germline V gene data show CDR1 as SQVTM and CDR2 as ANQGSEA. The CDR3 contains 14 residues. DNA of the CDR3: TGCAGCGTTGAGGGGACAACCGCCTACAATGAGCAGTTCTTC. It specifies CSVEGTTAYNEQFF.

This chain connects TRBV3-1 (or the pseudogene TRBV3-2) to TRBJ2-1; 7 nucleotides agree with TRBD2. J lost 8 bases, V lost 1 base, and 11 bases had no gene match. The CDR3 is 16 amino acids. The germline V gene has CDR1 LGHDT and CDR2 YNNKEL (reference sequence). For the CDR3, the DNA is TGTGCCAGCAGCCAAGCATGGAGACTAGCTATGGATGAGCAGTTCTTC. The encoded protein is CASSQAWRLAMDEQFF.

The CDR3 DNA sequence: TGCGCCAGCAGCCCGGGACAGGGTCCGGGCTCACCCCTCCACTTT. Translation: CASSPGQGPGSPLHF. The genes are TRBV5-1 and TRBJ1-6, with 9 positions matching TRBD1. V gave up 4 bases and J gave up 10 bases; unmatched junction bases: 9. Germline loops: CDR1 SGHRS, CDR2 YFSETQ. This CDR3 comprises 15 residues.

V usage is TRBV27 and J usage is TRBJ2-7, with 9 positions matching TRBD1. With V trimmed by 5 bases and J by 2 bases, 4 bases remained unmatched. The CDR3 is 14 amino acids. The germline CDR1 and CDR2 sequences are MNHEY and SMNVEV (reference sequence). Here the CDR3 reads CASSLGQGTYEQYF. The CDR3 DNA reads as TGTGCCAGCAGTCTAGGACAGGGGACCTACGAGCAGTACTTC.

The chain employs TRBV27 and TRBJ2-7; TRBD2 agrees at 7 bases. V was clipped by 6 bases and J by 6 bases; unmatched bases: 5. The V gene's germline CDR1 is MNHEY and CDR2 SMNVEV (reference sequence). This CDR3 contains 12 residues. CDR3 DNA: TGTGCCAGCAGCACGGCGGGGGTCGAGCAGTACTTC. Residues: CASSTAGVEQYF.

This clone was recorded once. The chain combines TRBV6-4 with TRBJ2-1; possibly TRBD2 for D (6 bases). The V gene lost 5 bases and the J gene lost 7 bases, with 6 bases spanning the gap. The germline V gene has CDR1 MRHNA and CDR2 SNTAGT. The CDR3 consists of 11 residues. The DNA of the CDR3 is TGTGCCAGCAGTCGGGGGAATGAGCAGTTCTTC. This encodes CASSRGNEQFF.

The chain uses TRBV6-5 and TRBJ2-7, with D hard to call. Per germline, CDR1 MNHEY and CDR2 SVGAGI. The CDR3 length is 14 residues. V was clipped by 7 bases and J by 1 base, with 14 bases between them. Written as DNA, the CDR3 is TGTGCCAGCATCCCCGGTGGCTCATCCTACGAGCAGTACTTC. Its translation: CASIPGGSSYEQYF.